The 2 T cell receptor beta chains below all came from one sample that was sequenced in a study of blood T cell repertoires in COVID-19. Some clones are missing from TCRdb's copy, which holds only in-frame ones; the method was immunoSEQ multiplex PCR. The sample contains roughly 260,000 clones, 70% to 90% of which appear only once. The specimen sequenced was peripheral blood. The origin of the receptors is a woman in her forties who had recovered from COVID-19.

The rearrangement joins TRBV9 to TRBJ2-2; 12 bases align to TRBD2. Germline loops: CDR1 SGDLS, CDR2 YYNGEE. The trim removed 0 bases at V and 6 bases at J, leaving 3 bases unmatched. The CDR3 loop spans 16 amino acids. CDR3 coding DNA: TGTGCCAGCAGCGTAGCTAGCGGGAGGGTTCCCGGGGAGCTGTTTTTT. It yields the protein CASSVASGRVPGELFF.

This sequence joins TRBV14 and TRBJ2-7, with 7 bases identical to TRBD2. Germline assignment: CDR1 SGHDN and CDR2 FVKESK. Trimming took 4 bases from V and 2 from J; bases not matched to a gene: 17. The CDR3 contains 18 residues. This CDR3 is CASSPRGLRGSPTYEQYF. The CDR3 DNA reads as TGTGCCAGCAGCCCGAGGGGTTTACGCGGGAGTCCCACCTACGAGCAGTACTTC.